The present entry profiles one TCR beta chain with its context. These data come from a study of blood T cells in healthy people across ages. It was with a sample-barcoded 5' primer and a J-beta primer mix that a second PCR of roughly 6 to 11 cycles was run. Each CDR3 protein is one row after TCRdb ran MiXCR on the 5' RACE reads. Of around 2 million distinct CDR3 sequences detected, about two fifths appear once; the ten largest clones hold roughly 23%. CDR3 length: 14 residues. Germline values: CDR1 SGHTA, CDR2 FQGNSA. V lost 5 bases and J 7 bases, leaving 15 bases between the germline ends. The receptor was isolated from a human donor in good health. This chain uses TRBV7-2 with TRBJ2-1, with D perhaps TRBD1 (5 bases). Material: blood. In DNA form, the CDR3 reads TGTGCCAGCAGCCCCGTGCAGGGTAGGAATGAGCAGTTCTTC. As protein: CASSPVQGRNEQFF.